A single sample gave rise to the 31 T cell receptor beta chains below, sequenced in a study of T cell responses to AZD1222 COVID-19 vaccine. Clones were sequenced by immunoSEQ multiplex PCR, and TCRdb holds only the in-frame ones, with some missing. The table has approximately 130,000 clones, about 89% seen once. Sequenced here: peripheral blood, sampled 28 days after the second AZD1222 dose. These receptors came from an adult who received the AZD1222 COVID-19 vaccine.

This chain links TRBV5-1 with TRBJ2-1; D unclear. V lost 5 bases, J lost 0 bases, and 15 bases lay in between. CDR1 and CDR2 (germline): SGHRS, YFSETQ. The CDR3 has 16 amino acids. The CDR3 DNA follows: TGCGCCAGCAGTTCCTGGGGTTCTAGCTCCTACAATGAGCAGTTCTTC. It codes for CASSSWGSSSYNEQFF.

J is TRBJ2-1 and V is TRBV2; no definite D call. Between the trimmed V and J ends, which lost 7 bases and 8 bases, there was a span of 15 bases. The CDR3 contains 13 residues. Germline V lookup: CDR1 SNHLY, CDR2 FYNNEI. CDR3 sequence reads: CASKVSSLDEQFF. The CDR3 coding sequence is TGTGCCAGCAAGGTTAGTAGTCTTGATGAGCAGTTCTTC.

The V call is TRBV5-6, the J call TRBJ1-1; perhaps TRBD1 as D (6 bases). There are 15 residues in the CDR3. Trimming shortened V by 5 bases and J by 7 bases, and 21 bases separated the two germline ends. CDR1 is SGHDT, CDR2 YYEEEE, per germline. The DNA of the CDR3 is TGTGCCAGCAGTTACAGTTTTACAGGGAAGGTTGAAGCTTTCTTT. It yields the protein CASSYSFTGKVEAFF.

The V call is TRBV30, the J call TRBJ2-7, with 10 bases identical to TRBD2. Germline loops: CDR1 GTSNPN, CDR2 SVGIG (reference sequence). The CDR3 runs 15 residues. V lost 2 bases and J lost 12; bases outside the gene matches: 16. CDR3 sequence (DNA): TGTGCCTGGAGTTTGGGGGGGGCTAGCGGGAGTACTCCGTACTTC. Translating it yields CAWSLGGASGSTPYF.

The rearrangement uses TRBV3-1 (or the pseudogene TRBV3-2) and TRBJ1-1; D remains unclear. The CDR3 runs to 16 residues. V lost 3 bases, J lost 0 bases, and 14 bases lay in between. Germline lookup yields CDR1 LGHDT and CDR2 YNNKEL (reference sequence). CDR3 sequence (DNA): TGTGCCAGCAGCCAGGGGAGAGGGAACATGAACACTGAAGCTTTCTTT. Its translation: CASSQGRGNMNTEAFF.

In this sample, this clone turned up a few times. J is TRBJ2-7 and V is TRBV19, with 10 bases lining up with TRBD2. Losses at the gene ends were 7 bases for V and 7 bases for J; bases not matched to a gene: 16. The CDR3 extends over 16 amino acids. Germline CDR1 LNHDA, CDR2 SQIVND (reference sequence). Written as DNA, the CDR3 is TGTGCCAGTATGGAAACTAGCGGGACCCTAGGGAGGGAGCAGTACTTC. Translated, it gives CASMETSGTLGREQYF.

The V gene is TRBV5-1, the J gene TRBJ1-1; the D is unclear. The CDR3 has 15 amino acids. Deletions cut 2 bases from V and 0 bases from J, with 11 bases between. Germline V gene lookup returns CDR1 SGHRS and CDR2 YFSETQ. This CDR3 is CASSFQTGVNTEAFF. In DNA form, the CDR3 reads TGCGCCAGCAGCTTTCAGACTGGTGTGAACACTGAAGCTTTCTTT.

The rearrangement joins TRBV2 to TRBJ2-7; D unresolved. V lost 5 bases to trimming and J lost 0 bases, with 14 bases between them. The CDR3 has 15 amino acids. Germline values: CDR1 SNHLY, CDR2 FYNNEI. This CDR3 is CASSRWADSSYEQYF. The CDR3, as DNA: TGTGCCAGCAGTCGCTGGGCGGATAGCTCCTACGAGCAGTACTTC.

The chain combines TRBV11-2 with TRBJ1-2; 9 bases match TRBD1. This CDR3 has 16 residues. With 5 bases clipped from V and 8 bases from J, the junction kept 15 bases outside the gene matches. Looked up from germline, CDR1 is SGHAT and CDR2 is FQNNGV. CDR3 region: CASSTLRTGEGKGYTF. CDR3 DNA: TGTGCCAGCAGCACCCTCCGGACAGGGGAAGGAAAGGGCTACACCTTC. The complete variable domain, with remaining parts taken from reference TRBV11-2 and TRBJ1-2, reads EAGVAQSPRYKIIEKRQSVAFWCNPISGHATLYWYQQILGQGPKLLIQFQNNGVVDDSQLPKDRFSAERLKGVDSTLKIQPAKLEDSAVYLCASSTLRTGEGKGYTFGSGTRLTVV.

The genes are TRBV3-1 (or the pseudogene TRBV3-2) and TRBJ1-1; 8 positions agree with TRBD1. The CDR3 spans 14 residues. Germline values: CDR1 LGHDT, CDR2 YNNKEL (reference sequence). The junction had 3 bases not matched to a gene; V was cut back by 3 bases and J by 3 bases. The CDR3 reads CASSQRQGYTEAFF. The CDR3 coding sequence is TGTGCCAGCAGCCAGCGACAGGGGTACACTGAAGCTTTCTTT.

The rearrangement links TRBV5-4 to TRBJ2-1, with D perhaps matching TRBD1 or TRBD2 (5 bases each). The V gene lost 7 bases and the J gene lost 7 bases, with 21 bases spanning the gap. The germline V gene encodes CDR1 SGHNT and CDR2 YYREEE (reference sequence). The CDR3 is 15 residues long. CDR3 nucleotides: TGTGCCAGCCTACCCGGGACCCCCGGGCCAAATGAGCAGTTCTTC. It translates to CASLPGTPGPNEQFF.

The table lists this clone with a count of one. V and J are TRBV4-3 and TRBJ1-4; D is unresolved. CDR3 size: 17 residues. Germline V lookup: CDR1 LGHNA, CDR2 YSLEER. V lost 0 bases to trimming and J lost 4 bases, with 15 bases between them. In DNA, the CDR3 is TGCGCCAGCAGCCAAGATAGGGTGCGGGGTTATAATGAAAAACTGTTTTTT. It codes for CASSQDRVRGYNEKLFF.

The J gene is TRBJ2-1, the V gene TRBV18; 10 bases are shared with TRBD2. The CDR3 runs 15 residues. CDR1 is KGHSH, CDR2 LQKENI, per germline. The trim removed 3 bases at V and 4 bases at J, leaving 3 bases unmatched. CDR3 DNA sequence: TGTGCCAGCTCACCGCTAGCGGGAGAATACAATGAGCAGTTCTTC. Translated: CASSPLAGEYNEQFF.

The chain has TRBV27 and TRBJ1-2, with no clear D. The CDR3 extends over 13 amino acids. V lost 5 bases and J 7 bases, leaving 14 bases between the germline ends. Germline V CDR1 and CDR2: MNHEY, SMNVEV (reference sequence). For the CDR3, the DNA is TGTGCCAGCAGTATACAAGGTGGTTCTGGCTACACCTTC. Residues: CASSIQGGSGYTF.

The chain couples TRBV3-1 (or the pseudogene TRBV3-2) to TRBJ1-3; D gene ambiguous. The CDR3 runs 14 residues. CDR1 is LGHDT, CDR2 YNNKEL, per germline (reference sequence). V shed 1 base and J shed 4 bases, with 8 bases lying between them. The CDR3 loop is CASSQVAPGNTIYF. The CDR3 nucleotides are TGTGCCAGCAGCCAAGTGGCACCCGGAAACACCATATATTTT.

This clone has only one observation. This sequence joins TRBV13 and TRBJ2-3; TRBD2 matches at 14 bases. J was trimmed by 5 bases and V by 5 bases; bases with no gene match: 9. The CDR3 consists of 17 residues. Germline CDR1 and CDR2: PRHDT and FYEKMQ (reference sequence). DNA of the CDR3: TGTGCCAGCAGCGGAGGACTAGCGGGGGGTCGAGGAGATACGCAGTATTTT. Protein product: CASSGGLAGGRGDTQYF.

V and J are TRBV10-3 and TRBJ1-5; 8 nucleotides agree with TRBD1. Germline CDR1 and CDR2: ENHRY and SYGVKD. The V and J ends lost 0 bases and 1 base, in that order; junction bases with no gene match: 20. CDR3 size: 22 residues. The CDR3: CAISESGSPIGTGPRSNQPQHF. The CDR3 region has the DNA TGTGCCATCAGTGAGTCGGGGAGTCCTATCGGGACAGGTCCACGGAGCAATCAGCCCCAGCATTTT.

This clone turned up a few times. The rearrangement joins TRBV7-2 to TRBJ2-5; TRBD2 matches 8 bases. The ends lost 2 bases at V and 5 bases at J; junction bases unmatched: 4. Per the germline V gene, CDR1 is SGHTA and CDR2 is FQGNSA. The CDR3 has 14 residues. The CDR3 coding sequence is TGTGCCAGCAGCTTAAGCGGGAGTAGGGAGACCCAGTACTTC. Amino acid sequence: CASSLSGSRETQYF.

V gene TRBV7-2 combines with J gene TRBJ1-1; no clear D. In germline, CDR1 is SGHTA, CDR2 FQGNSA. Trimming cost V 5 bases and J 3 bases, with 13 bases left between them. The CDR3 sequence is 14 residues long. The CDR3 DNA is TGTGCCAGCAGCCTACAATACGGGGACACTGAAGCTTTCTTT. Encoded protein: CASSLQYGDTEAFF.

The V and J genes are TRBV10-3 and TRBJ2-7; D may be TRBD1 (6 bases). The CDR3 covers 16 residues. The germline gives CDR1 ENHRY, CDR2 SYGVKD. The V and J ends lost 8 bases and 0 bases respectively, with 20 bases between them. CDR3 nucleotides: TGTGCCATCTCCCCGCCCCAGGCAGGGGCCTCCTACGAGCAGTACTTC. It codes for CAISPPQAGASYEQYF.

The CDR3: CASTLGGGGTKNIQYF. The CDR3 region has the DNA TGTGCCAGCACCCTTGGGGGTGGGGGGACCAAAAACATTCAGTACTTC. The V and J genes are TRBV3-1 (or the pseudogene TRBV3-2) and TRBJ2-4; D might be TRBD2 (6 bases). Germline lookup yields CDR1 LGHDT and CDR2 YNNKEL (reference sequence). CDR3 length equals 16 residues. Trimming removed 7 bases from V and 2 bases from J, with 18 bases in between.

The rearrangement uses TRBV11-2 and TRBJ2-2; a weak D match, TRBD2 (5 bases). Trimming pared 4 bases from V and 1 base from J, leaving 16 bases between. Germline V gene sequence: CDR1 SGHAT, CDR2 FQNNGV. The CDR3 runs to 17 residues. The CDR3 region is CASSSTAAGLNTGELFF. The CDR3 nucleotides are TGTGCCAGCAGCTCAACAGCGGCGGGCCTGAACACCGGGGAGCTGTTTTTT.

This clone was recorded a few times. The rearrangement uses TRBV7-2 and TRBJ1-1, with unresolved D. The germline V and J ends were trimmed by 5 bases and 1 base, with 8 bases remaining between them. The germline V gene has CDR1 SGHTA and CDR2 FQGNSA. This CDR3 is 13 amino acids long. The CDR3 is CASSEQKNTEAFF. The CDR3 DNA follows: TGTGCCAGCAGCGAACAGAAGAACACTGAAGCTTTCTTT.

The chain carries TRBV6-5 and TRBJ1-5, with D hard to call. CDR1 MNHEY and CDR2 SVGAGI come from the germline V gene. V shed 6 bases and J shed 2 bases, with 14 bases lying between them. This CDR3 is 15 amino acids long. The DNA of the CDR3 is TGTGCCAGCAGATCGACCCATTCGGGCAATCAGCCCCAGCATTTT. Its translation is CASRSTHSGNQPQHF.

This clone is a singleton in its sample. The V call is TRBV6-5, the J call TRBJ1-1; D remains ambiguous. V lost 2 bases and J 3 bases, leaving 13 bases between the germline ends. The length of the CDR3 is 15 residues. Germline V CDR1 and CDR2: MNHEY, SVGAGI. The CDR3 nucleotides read TGTGCCAGCAGTTACACTGGGATTGTGGACACTGAAGCTTTCTTT. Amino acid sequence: CASSYTGIVDTEAFF.

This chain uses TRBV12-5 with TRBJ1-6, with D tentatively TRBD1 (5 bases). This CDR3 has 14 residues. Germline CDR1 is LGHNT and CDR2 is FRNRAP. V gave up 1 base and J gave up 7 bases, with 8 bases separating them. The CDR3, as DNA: TGTGCTAGTGGTTTGGGGGGGTCCAATTCACCCCTCCACTTT. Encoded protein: CASGLGGSNSPLHF.

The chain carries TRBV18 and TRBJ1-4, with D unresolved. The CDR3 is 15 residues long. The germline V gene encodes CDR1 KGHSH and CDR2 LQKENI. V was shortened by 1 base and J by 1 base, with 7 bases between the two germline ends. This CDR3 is CASSPRVITNEKLFF. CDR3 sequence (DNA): TGTGCCAGCTCACCACGTGTCATAACTAATGAAAAACTGTTTTTT.

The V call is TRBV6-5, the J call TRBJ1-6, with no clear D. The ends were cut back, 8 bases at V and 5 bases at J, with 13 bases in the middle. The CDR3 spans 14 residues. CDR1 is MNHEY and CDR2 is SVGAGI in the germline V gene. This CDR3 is CASEQGLNNSPLHF. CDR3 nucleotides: TGTGCCAGCGAACAAGGACTGAATAATTCACCCCTCCACTTT.

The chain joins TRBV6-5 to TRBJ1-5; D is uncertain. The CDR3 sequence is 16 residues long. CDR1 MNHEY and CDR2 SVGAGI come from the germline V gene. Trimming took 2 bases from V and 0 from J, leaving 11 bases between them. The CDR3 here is CASSYIASTSNQPQHF. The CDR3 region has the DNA TGTGCCAGCAGTTACATCGCCAGTACTAGCAATCAGCCCCAGCATTTT.

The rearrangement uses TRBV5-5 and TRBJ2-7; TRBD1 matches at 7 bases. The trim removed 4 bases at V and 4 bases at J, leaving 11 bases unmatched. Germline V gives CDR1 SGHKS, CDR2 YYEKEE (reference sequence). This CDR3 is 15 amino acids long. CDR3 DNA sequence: TGTGCCAGCAGCCCATCCCCACAGGGGATTTACGAGCAGTACTTC. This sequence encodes CASSPSPQGIYEQYF.

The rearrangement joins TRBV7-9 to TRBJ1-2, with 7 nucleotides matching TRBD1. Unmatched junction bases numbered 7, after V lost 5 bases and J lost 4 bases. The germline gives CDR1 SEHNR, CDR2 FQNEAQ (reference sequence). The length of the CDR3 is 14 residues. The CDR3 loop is CASSLTGDSYGYTF. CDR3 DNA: TGTGCCAGCAGCCTCACCGGGGACAGCTATGGCTACACCTTC.